The 26 T cell receptor beta chains given below trace back to one sample, sequenced in a study of long-term antiretroviral therapy in people with HIV. Sequencing relied on immunoSEQ assay v3.0, run at survey level. TCRdb's table, derived via immunoSEQ multiplex PCR, lists solely in-frame clones and lacks some. The sample records approximately 25,000 clones, roughly 78% being singletons. Here the sequenced sample was unsorted PBMCs, taken 1.2 years after starting antiretroviral therapy. Source of these receptors: a woman between 40 and 55 years old with HIV.

This clone has only a few counts. CDR3 coding DNA: TGTGCCAGCAGACGGGAGGGAACAGATACGCAGTATTTT. This sequence encodes CASRREGTDTQYF. The genes are TRBV7-8 and TRBJ2-3; 8 positions agree with TRBD2. The ends lost 6 bases at V and 3 bases at J; junction bases unmatched: 2. This CDR3 is 13 amino acids long. Per the germline V gene, CDR1 is SGHVS and CDR2 is FQNEAQ.

The CDR3 loop reads CASNIGGGADTQYF. In DNA, the CDR3 is TGTGCCAGCAACATTGGCGGGGGGGCTGATACGCAGTATTTT. The chain has TRBV7-8 and TRBJ2-3; TRBD2 matches 9 bases. Unmatched junction bases numbered 8, after V lost 7 bases and J lost 6 bases. Germline loops: CDR1 SGHVS, CDR2 FQNEAQ. The CDR3 is 14 amino acids.

This clone came up a few times. This chain uses TRBV10-3 with TRBJ2-3; 8 bases agree with TRBD2. The CDR3 length is 15 residues. Germline V gene sequence: CDR1 ENHRY, CDR2 SYGVKD. V lost 6 bases and J lost 6; bases outside the gene matches: 11. CDR3 in amino acids: CAISGTSGGRDTQYF. The CDR3 nucleotides are TGTGCCATCAGCGGGACAAGCGGGGGTCGGGATACGCAGTATTTT.

This clone turned up a few times. V is TRBV11-2 and J is TRBJ2-7; no clear D. The CDR3 covers 12 residues. The germline CDR1 and CDR2 sequences are SGHAT and FQNNGV. V was pared by 4 bases and J by 2 bases, with 6 bases between. Here the CDR3 reads CASSSSPYEQYF. DNA for the CDR3: TGTGCCAGCAGCTCATCCCCCTACGAGCAGTACTTC.

The chain carries TRBV6-5 and TRBJ1-4; 7 bases fit TRBD1. V lost 4 bases, J lost 5 bases, and 7 bases stayed unmatched. CDR3 size: 15 residues. Looked up from germline, CDR1 is MNHEY and CDR2 is SVGAGI. This CDR3 is CASSSNRGLNEKLFF. For the CDR3, the DNA is TGTGCCAGCAGTTCAAACAGGGGACTCAATGAAAAACTGTTTTTT.

V and J are TRBV27 and TRBJ2-7; D possibly matches TRBD1 or TRBD2 (6 bases each). CDR3 length: 20 residues. The germline CDR1 and CDR2 sequences are MNHEY and SMNVEV (reference sequence). V was shortened by 4 bases and J by 2 bases, with 30 bases between the two germline ends. CDR3 protein: CASSSRLSPLRGGKTYEQYF. The CDR3 DNA sequence: TGTGCCAGCAGTTCCCGTCTATCCCCCCTCAGGGGAGGAAAGACCTACGAGCAGTACTTC.

The rearrangement joins TRBV9 to TRBJ2-7, with a tentative D call TRBD1 (6 bases). This CDR3 spans 14 amino acids. Germline V CDR1 and CDR2: SGDLS, YYNGEE. Deletions cut 0 bases from V and 2 bases from J, with 9 bases between. CDR3 in amino acids: CASSVDRETYEQYF. The CDR3 DNA is TGTGCCAGCAGCGTAGACAGGGAAACCTACGAGCAGTACTTC.

Here the CDR3 reads CASGLWDNTEAFF. CDR3 coding DNA: TGTGCCAGCGGCCTATGGGACAACACTGAAGCTTTCTTT. This chain connects TRBV27 to TRBJ1-1; tentatively, D is TRBD1 (5 bases). Germline V CDR1 and CDR2: MNHEY, SMNVEV (reference sequence). The ends were cut back, 8 bases at V and 2 bases at J, with 12 bases in the middle. This CDR3 is 13 amino acids long.

The chain uses TRBV29-1 and TRBJ2-7, with 10 bases matching TRBD2. The CDR3 is 14 amino acids. V dropped 2 bases and J dropped 2; count of bases not matched to a gene: 3. The germline CDR1 and CDR2 sequences are SQVTM and ANQGSEA. The CDR3 region has the DNA TGCAGCGTTGAACCAGCGGGAGGGCCCTACGAGCAGTACTTC. Translation: CSVEPAGGPYEQYF.

The V and J genes are TRBV16 and TRBJ1-5, with D possibly matching TRBD1 (5 bases). This CDR3 is built from 16 residues. Trimming cost V 0 bases and J 1 base, with 10 bases left between them. Germline V gene lookup returns CDR1 KGHSY and CDR2 FQNENV. This CDR3 reads CASSQSSRASNQPQHF. In DNA form, the CDR3 reads TGTGCCAGCAGCCAATCAAGCAGGGCCAGCAATCAGCCCCAGCATTTT.

This clone was seen a single time. The J gene is TRBJ1-4, the V gene TRBV19, with TRBD1 matching over 11 bases. In germline, CDR1 is LNHDA, CDR2 SQIVND (reference sequence). This CDR3 is 15 amino acids long. Germline trimming cut 3 bases from V and 7 bases from J; bases unmatched to any gene: 4. In nucleotides, the CDR3 is TGTGCCAGTAGTATCACCGGGACAGGGGGTGAAAAACTGTTTTTT. Its protein product is CASSITGTGGEKLFF.

CDR3: CASSLRGGSEKLFF. For the CDR3, the DNA is TGTGCCAGCAGCTTAAGGGGTGGAAGTGAAAAACTGTTTTTT. This chain joins TRBV7-9 and TRBJ1-4; D is possibly TRBD1 (5 bases). Germline CDR1 SEHNR, CDR2 FQNEAQ (reference sequence). V gave up 2 bases and J gave up 7 bases, with 11 bases separating them. The CDR3 runs to 14 residues.

This clone was counted between two and nine times. The J gene is TRBJ2-2, the V gene TRBV19; D is unclear. V dropped 3 bases and J dropped 5 bases, with 10 bases sitting between them. Looked up from germline, CDR1 is LNHDA and CDR2 is SQIVND (reference sequence). The CDR3 consists of 14 residues. The CDR3 DNA follows: TGTGCCAGTAGTATGTTGCCGATAACCGGGGAGCTGTTTTTT. Protein: CASSMLPITGELFF.

This clone was detected only a few times. This chain links TRBV12-5 with TRBJ1-4; unclear D gene. Germline V gene sequence: CDR1 LGHNT, CDR2 FRNRAP. CDR3 length equals 14 residues. The V gene lost 10 bases and the J gene lost 4 bases, with 16 bases spanning the gap. CDR3 sequence (DNA): TGTGCTATCTCACTACAGTTACTTAATGAAAAACTGTTTTTT. Its protein product is CAISLQLLNEKLFF.

The chain employs TRBV27 and TRBJ2-1, with TRBD1 as a possible D gene (6 bases). The CDR3 is 15 residues long. With 5 bases removed from V and 4 bases from J, the gap between germline ends came to 15 bases. Germline V gene lookup returns CDR1 MNHEY and CDR2 SMNVEV (reference sequence). CDR3 loop: CASSRDNPEYNEQFF. The CDR3 bases are TGTGCCAGCAGTCGGGACAACCCAGAGTACAATGAGCAGTTCTTC.

The V gene is TRBV10-3, the J gene TRBJ1-1, with 8 bases identical to TRBD1. The CDR3 extends over 14 amino acids. The germline CDR1 and CDR2 sequences are ENHRY and SYGVKD. V trimming: 4 bases; J trimming: 5 bases; junction bases outside the gene matches: 6. The CDR3 region has the DNA TGTGCCATCAGTGGGGGCCAGGGGGCGACTGAAGCTTTCTTT. Its translation: CAISGGQGATEAFF.

The V call is TRBV19, the J call TRBJ2-1; the D gene is possibly TRBD1 (5 bases). The CDR3 covers 14 residues. Trimming took off 1 base at V and 2 bases at J, with 6 bases between the two ends. Germline lookup yields CDR1 LNHDA and CDR2 SQIVND (reference sequence). The CDR3 region is CASSIGTTYNEQFF. CDR3 nucleotide sequence: TGTGCCAGTAGTATAGGGACAACCTACAATGAGCAGTTCTTC.

This clone appeared once. V is TRBV2 and J is TRBJ2-7, with D perhaps given as TRBD1 or TRBD2 (5 bases each). Trimming took 4 bases from V and 1 from J, leaving 17 bases between them. Looked up from germline, CDR1 is SNHLY and CDR2 is FYNNEI. This CDR3 is built from 16 residues. The CDR3 protein is CASSVPRNGASYEQYF. The CDR3 bases are TGTGCCAGCAGTGTCCCTAGAAACGGGGCTTCCTACGAGCAGTACTTC. Looking up the rest from reference TRBV2 and TRBJ2-7 gives the full variable domain: EPEVTQTPSHQVTQMGQEVILRCVPISNHLYFYWYRQILGQKVEFLVSFYNNEISEKSEIFDDQFSVERPDGSNFTLKIRSTKLEDSAMYFCASSVPRNGASYEQYFGPGTRLTVT.

The chain recombines TRBV14 with TRBJ2-7; 9 bases are a match to TRBD1. The trim removed 6 bases at V and 1 base at J, leaving 7 bases unmatched. The CDR3 is 15 residues long. Germline V gene sequence: CDR1 SGHDN, CDR2 FVKESK. For the CDR3, the DNA is TGTGCCAGCAGTAAACAGGGGGCATGGTCCTACGAGCAGTACTTC. It yields the protein CASSKQGAWSYEQYF.

J is TRBJ2-1 and V is TRBV7-6; D perhaps matches TRBD2 (5 bases). The germline gives CDR1 SGHVS, CDR2 FNYEAQ. The CDR3 extends over 16 amino acids. The V end lost 3 bases, the J end lost 2 bases, and 14 bases lay between the germline ends. CDR3 coding DNA: TGTGCCAGCAGCTTGACTATGGTCTCGACCTACAATGAGCAGTTCTTC. Translation gives CASSLTMVSTYNEQFF.

This clone was seen a few times. This rearrangement joins TRBV10-1 to TRBJ2-7; TRBD2 aligns across 11 bases. The germline V gene encodes CDR1 WNHNN and CDR2 SYGVQD (reference sequence). The CDR3 is 14 amino acids. J lost 3 bases, V lost 3 bases, and 1 base had no gene match. The DNA of the CDR3 is TGCGCCAGCAGTGAAGGACTAGCGGGCTACGAGCAGTACTTC. It is translated as CASSEGLAGYEQYF.

This chain connects TRBV15 to TRBJ1-1, with 7 bases fitting TRBD1. CDR1 is LNHNV, CDR2 YYDKDF, per germline (reference sequence). Trimming cost V 0 bases and J 0 bases; bases outside gene matches: 4. The CDR3 is made up of 16 amino acids. The CDR3 DNA reads TGTGCCACCAGCAGAGAAACAGGGGCCTTGAACACTGAAGCTTTCTTT. Translating gives CATSRETGALNTEAFF.

V usage is TRBV4-2 and J usage is TRBJ1-2; D not resolved. Between the trimmed V and J ends, which lost 2 bases and 2 bases, there was a span of 12 bases. The CDR3 sequence is 15 residues long. Per the germline V gene, CDR1 is LGHNA and CDR2 is YNFKEQ. CDR3 loop: CASSQRLHANYGYTF. The DNA of the CDR3 is TGTGCCAGCAGCCAAAGGCTACACGCAAACTATGGCTACACCTTC.

CDR3 amino acids: CASSIGGPSVVGNTIYF. The CDR3 region has the DNA TGTGCCAGTAGTATAGGGGGCCCCAGCGTCGTCGGAAACACCATATATTTT. V is TRBV19 and J is TRBJ1-3; possibly TRBD1 for D (5 bases). CDR3 length equals 17 residues. V dropped 1 base and J dropped 4 bases, with 17 bases sitting between them. CDR1 LNHDA and CDR2 SQIVND come from the germline V gene (reference sequence).

The J gene is TRBJ2-5, the V gene TRBV7-9; D not certain. This CDR3 has 14 residues. V lost 5 bases to trimming and J lost 4 bases, with 14 bases between them. Germline V lookup: CDR1 SEHNR, CDR2 FQNEAQ (reference sequence). CDR3 coding DNA: TGTGCCAGCAGCCCTGAAGGAATCGGAGAGACCCAGTACTTC. Protein sequence: CASSPEGIGETQYF. Full variable domain (rest looked up from reference TRBV7-9 and TRBJ2-5): DTGVSQNPRHKITKRGQNVTFRCDPISEHNRLYWYRQTLGQGPEFLTYFQNEAQLEKSRLLSDRFSAERPKGSFSTLEIQRTEQGDSAMYLCASSPEGIGETQYFGPGTRLLVL.

This clone was detected a few times. The chain employs TRBV29-1 and TRBJ2-7; 7 nucleotides align to TRBD1. The CDR3 is 16 residues long. With 4 bases clipped from V and 2 bases from J, the junction kept 14 bases outside the gene matches. Germline values: CDR1 SQVTM, CDR2 ANQGSEA. The DNA of the CDR3 is TGCAGCGTTGCGCCCTGGACAGGCCCTACAACCTACGAGCAGTACTTC. Its protein product is CSVAPWTGPTTYEQYF.